This is a list of T cell receptor beta chains from one sample in a study of blood T cell repertoires in COVID-19. This table comes from immunoSEQ multiplex PCR, and its TCRdb copy is limited to in-frame clones, with some not included. The sample shows about 270,000 clones, approximately 91% of them seen only once. The sequencing sample was made of PBMCs or T cells enriched from blood (not recorded which). The receptor source for this set is a woman in her thirties or forties with acute COVID-19. Both conserved end residues are part of each CDR3. D genes are given only for firm matches. Clone size, where shown, is once, few, many, or a class for clones that have expanded.

TRBV18	.	.	TRBJ1-1	CASSPRESGTEAFF	TGTGCCAGCTCACCGAGGGAGTCGGGCACTGAAGCTTTCTTT
TRBV19	TRBD1	.	TRBJ1-5	CASRVDRAANQPQHF	TGTGCCAGTAGGGTCGACAGGGCGGCCAATCAGCCCCAGCATTTT
TRBV12-5	TRBD2	once	TRBJ2-7	CASGKGLAGPYEQYF	TGTGCTAGTGGTAAGGGACTAGCGGGACCCTACGAGCAGTACTTC
TRBV5-5	.	.	TRBJ2-3	CASSLVVSTPADTQYF	TGTGCCAGCAGCTTGGTAGTGTCCACTCCGGCAGATACGCAGTATTTT
TRBV2	.	.	TRBJ1-1	CASSESVMNTEAFF	TGTGCCAGCAGTGAATCGGTAATGAACACTGAAGCTTTCTTT
TRBV27	TRBD1	.	TRBJ2-1	CASPQVRGLLNEQFF	TGTGCCAGCCCGCAGGTGAGGGGGCTTTTGAATGAGCAGTTCTTC
TRBV28	.	.	TRBJ1-4	CASSLHATNEKLFF	TGTGCCAGCAGTCTCCATGCGACTAATGAAAAACTGTTTTTT
TRBV11-3	TRBD1	.	TRBJ2-1	CASSPRGTGGLLGGQFF	TGTGCCAGCAGCCCAAGGGGTACAGGGGGCCTCCTTGGGGGGCAGTTCTTC
TRBV2	.	few	TRBJ1-5	CASSELVDSNQPQHF	TGTGCCAGCAGTGAACTTGTAGATAGCAATCAGCCCCAGCATTTT
TRBV28	.	once	TRBJ1-1	CASLKERNTEAFF	TGTGCCAGCTTGAAAGAGAGGAACACTGAAGCTTTCTTT
TRBV5-4	TRBD1	.	TRBJ1-2	CASSSGTDYGYTF	TGTGCCAGCAGCTCCGGGACAGATTATGGCTACACCTTC
TRBV3-1/TRBV3-2	.	.	TRBJ2-1	CASSPDSFNEQFF	TGTGCCAGCAGCCCGGACAGCTTCAATGAGCAGTTCTTC
TRBV2	.	.	TRBJ1-1	CASSIQGSMNTEAFF	TGTGCCAGCAGCATACAGGGTTCGATGAACACTGAAGCTTTCTTT
TRBV12-3/TRBV12-4	.	.	TRBJ1-1	CASSFRGTEAFF	TGTGCCAGCAGTTTTAGAGGCACTGAAGCTTTCTTT
TRBV29-1	.	.	TRBJ1-5	CSVGGNRDQPQHF	TGCAGCGTTGGAGGGAATAGGGATCAGCCCCAGCATTTT
TRBV27	TRBD1	.	TRBJ1-4	CATRWDRGLTHRDDSNEKLFF	TGTGCCACCAGGTGGGACAGGGGGCTTACCCACCGCGATGATTCTAATGAAAAACTGTTTTTT
TRBV5-4	TRBD1	.	TRBJ1-2	CASSSGQGYGYTF	TGTGCCAGCAGCTCGGGACAGGGTTACGGCTACACCTTC
TRBV6-5	TRBD1	.	TRBJ2-7	CASSSGTGLYEQYF	TGTGCCAGCAGTTCCGGGACAGGGCTTTACGAGCAGTACTTC
TRBV9	TRBD1	.	TRBJ1-2	CASSARQGVGYGYTF	TGTGCCAGCAGCGCAAGACAGGGTGTCGGCTATGGCTACACCTTC
TRBV5-3	TRBD1	few	TRBJ1-5	CARSLREQNDRVGQPQHF	TGTGCCAGAAGCTTGCGAGAGCAAAACGACAGGGTTGGACAGCCCCAGCATTTT
TRBV11-3	.	.	TRBJ1-1	CASSLDRGNTEAFF	TGTGCCAGCAGCTTAGATCGAGGGAACACTGAAGCTTTCTTT
TRBV5-1	TRBD1	.	TRBJ1-1	CASSFGTGPRLNTEAFF	TGCGCCAGCAGCTTTGGGACAGGGCCAAGGCTGAACACTGAAGCTTTCTTT
TRBV7-9	TRBD2	.	TRBJ2-3	CASSLLGLAADTQYF	TGTGCCAGCAGCTTGTTGGGACTAGCTGCAGATACGCAGTATTTT
TRBV4-1	.	once	TRBJ2-3	CASSQVGAPADTQYF	TGCGCCAGCAGCCAAGTCGGAGCCCCCGCAGATACGCAGTATTTT
TRBV7-9	TRBD2	once	TRBJ2-3	CASSPVRLADRDTQYF	TGTGCCAGCAGCCCAGTCCGGCTAGCGGACCGAGATACGCAGTATTTT
TRBV15	TRBD1	once	TRBJ2-7	CATSRGTGNVFYEQYF	TGTGCCACCAGCAGAGGGACAGGGAACGTCTTCTACGAGCAGTACTTC
TRBV3-1/TRBV3-2	.	.	TRBJ1-1	CASSPTGSLAEAFF	TGTGCCAGCAGCCCGACAGGAAGTCTCGCTGAAGCTTTCTTT
TRBV7-2	TRBD2	.	TRBJ2-1	CASSLRLSASGDNEQFF	TGTGCCAGCAGCTTACGTTTATCGGCTAGCGGGGACAATGAGCAGTTCTTC
TRBV28	TRBD1	.	TRBJ1-5	CAVGQTELSNQPQHF	TGTGCCGTGGGACAGACAGAACTTAGCAATCAGCCCCAGCATTTT
TRBV27	.	.	TRBJ2-7	CASASRDPYEQYF	TGTGCCAGCGCGTCCCGGGATCCCTACGAGCAGTACTTC
TRBV7-8	.	.	TRBJ2-3	CASSLGAGDTQYF	TGTGCCAGCAGCTTGGGGGCCGGAGATACGCAGTATTTT
TRBV6-2/TRBV6-3	.	.	TRBJ1-1	CASSPGEITEAFF	TGTGCCAGCAGTCCAGGGGAGATCACTGAAGCTTTCTTT
TRBV11-3	.	.	TRBJ1-4	CASSLGPEKLFF	TGTGCCAGCAGCTTGGGCCCCGAAAAACTGTTTTTT
TRBV30	.	.	TRBJ1-1	CAWKSDSMNTEAFF	TGTGCCTGGAAGTCCGACTCTATGAACACTGAAGCTTTCTTT
TRBV30	TRBD1	.	TRBJ1-2	CAWSGWDRGLTNYGYTF	TGTGCCTGGAGTGGTTGGGACAGGGGGTTAACTAACTATGGCTACACCTTC
TRBV5-6	.	.	TRBJ2-5	CASSFRSVAAGETQYF	TGTGCCAGCAGCTTTAGGTCGGTCGCCGCGGGCGAGACCCAGTACTTC
TRBV6-6	.	.	TRBJ1-5	CASSRGEYSNQPQHF	TGTGCCAGCAGCCGTGGGGAGTATAGCAATCAGCCCCAGCATTTT
TRBV6-7	.	.	TRBJ2-7	CASSYSYRKTYEQYF	TGTGCCAGCAGTTACTCGTACAGGAAGACTTACGAGCAGTACTTC
TRBV27	TRBD1	.	TRBJ2-5	CASRPGQAKGETQYF	TGTGCCAGCCGACCGGGACAGGCCAAGGGAGAGACCCAGTACTTC
TRBV2	TRBD2	.	TRBJ2-5	CASRRRRLAVQETQYF	TGTGCCAGCAGGCGTAGAAGACTAGCAGTACAAGAGACCCAGTACTTC
TRBV19	.	.	TRBJ1-1	CASSKGMGGRDTEAFF	TGTGCCAGTAGTAAGGGGATGGGGGGACGGGACACTGAAGCTTTCTTT
TRBV13	TRBD1	.	TRBJ2-1	CASSLAGQGHNEQFF	TGTGCCAGCAGCTTAGCCGGACAGGGACACAATGAGCAGTTCTTC
TRBV5-4	TRBD2	once	TRBJ2-3	CASSVGLVSDTQYF	TGTGCCAGCAGCGTAGGACTAGTCTCAGATACGCAGTATTTT
TRBV11-3	TRBD2	once	TRBJ2-7	CASSGGLAGAYEQYF	TGTGCCAGCAGCGGGGGACTAGCGGGAGCGTACGAGCAGTACTTC
TRBV3-1/TRBV3-2	TRBD2	.	TRBJ2-7	CASRPSGLGEQYF	TGTGCCAGCAGACCCTCCGGACTAGGCGAGCAGTACTTC
TRBV27	.	.	TRBJ2-5	CASRPQSPQETQYF	TGTGCCAGCAGGCCACAGAGTCCACAAGAGACCCAGTACTTC
TRBV24-1	.	.	TRBJ2-3	CATSDPGVAPDTQYF	TGTGCCACCAGTGACCCGGGGGTGGCGCCAGATACGCAGTATTTT
TRBV18	TRBD2	.	TRBJ2-1	CASSPDAGVAYNEQFF	TGTGCCAGCTCACCGGACGCGGGGGTAGCCTACAATGAGCAGTTCTTC
TRBV7-2	TRBD2	.	TRBJ2-3	CASSLRTRVGADTQYF	TGTGCCAGCAGCCTAAGGACTAGGGTGGGCGCAGATACGCAGTATTTT
TRBV7-2	TRBD2	.	TRBJ2-5	CASSLTTSGGAVRYF	TGTGCCAGCAGCTTAACCACTAGCGGGGGGGCCGTCCGGTACTTC
TRBV29-1	.	.	TRBJ1-5	CSVQGAGGEPQHF	TGCAGCGTCCAGGGAGCGGGTGGTGAGCCCCAGCATTTT
TRBV19	.	.	TRBJ2-7	CASSIEGGPYEQYF	TGTGCCAGTAGTATAGAGGGGGGGCCCTACGAGCAGTACTTC